What follows are 3 T cell receptor beta chains derived from one specimen sequenced in a study of Ad26.COV2.S vaccination and SARS-CoV-2 variants. The treatment: roughly 19 received Ad26.COV2.S at low or high dose, single or two shots; about 5 received placebo; per-sample allocation not given. Sampling occurred on day 63 after the first vaccine or placebo injection. Sequencing used immunoSEQ multiplex PCR; TCRdb keeps in-frame clones, though not all of them. Of 440,000 or so clones detected, approximately 92% appear once; the ten largest clones hold 1.5% to 2%. This specimen consisted of peripheral blood, obtained in a trial of Ad26.COV2.S vaccine versus placebo. The receptors originated from a person between 18 and 65 years old who received the Ad26.COV2.S COVID-19 vaccine or a placebo.

The genes are TRBV9 and TRBJ2-1; D is uncertain. The CDR3 extends over 13 amino acids. V lost 2 bases and J lost 2, with 5 bases in between. CDR1 SGDLS and CDR2 YYNGEE come from the germline V gene. The CDR3 bases are TGTGCCAGCAGCGTTGTACCCTACAATGAGCAGTTCTTC. Amino acids: CASSVVPYNEQFF.

The chain joins TRBV11-3 to TRBJ2-4; 11 positions match TRBD2. Trimming at V came to 4 bases and at J to 0 bases, leaving 14 bases not matched to a gene. CDR3 length equals 20 residues. Germline CDR1 is SGHNT and CDR2 is YENEEA. The DNA of the CDR3 is TGTGCCAGCAGCTCAGACTTAGGGCTAGCGGGGGGACTAGCCAAAAACATTCAGTACTTC. Translated: CASSSDLGLAGGLAKNIQYF.

V usage is TRBV5-1 and J usage is TRBJ2-3; D is uncertain. The length of the CDR3 is 14 residues. Per the germline V gene, CDR1 is SGHRS and CDR2 is YFSETQ. V was trimmed by 5 bases and J by 2 bases, leaving 12 bases between them. CDR3 loop: CASRYVGITDTQYF. CDR3 nucleotide sequence: TGCGCCAGCAGATATGTGGGCATCACAGATACGCAGTATTTT. The full variable domain, its missing parts supplied by reference TRBV5-1 and TRBJ2-3, is KAGVTQTPRYLIKTRGQQVTLSCSPISGHRSVSWYQQTPGQGLQFLFEYFSETQRNKGNFPGRFSGRQFSNSRSEMNVSTLELGDSALYLCASRYVGITDTQYFGPGTRLTVL.